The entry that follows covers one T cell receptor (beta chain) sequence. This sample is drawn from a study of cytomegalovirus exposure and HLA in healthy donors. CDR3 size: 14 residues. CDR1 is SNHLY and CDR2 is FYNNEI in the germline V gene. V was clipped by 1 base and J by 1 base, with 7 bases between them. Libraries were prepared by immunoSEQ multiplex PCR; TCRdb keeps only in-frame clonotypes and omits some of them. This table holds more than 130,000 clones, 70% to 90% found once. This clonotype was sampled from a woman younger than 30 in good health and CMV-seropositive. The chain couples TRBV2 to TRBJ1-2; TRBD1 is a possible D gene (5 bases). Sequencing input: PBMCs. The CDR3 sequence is CASSEVRDNYGYTF. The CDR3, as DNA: TGTGCCAGCAGTGAAGTCAGGGATAACTATGGCTACACCTTC.